Following are 4 T cell receptor beta chains from one sample sequenced in a study of blood T cell repertoires in COVID-19 (dated by TCRdb to 2019 to 2021). Libraries came from the immunoSEQ multiplex PCR assay. TCRdb mirrors the immuneACCESS table, restricted to in-frame sequences. Some clones are absent from its copies; in checked studies, under half trace to an unresolved V gene, and the reason for the others is unknown. For this sample the table gives some 670,000 clones, of which just under 90% were detected only once. Approximately 0.25% of the sample lies in the top ten. The specimen was peripheral blood. The receptor set was obtained from a woman between 18 and 29 years old with acute or convalescent COVID-19.

This clone is a singleton in its sample. This chain links TRBV9 with TRBJ2-3, with D possibly matching TRBD1 (6 bases). The CDR3 loop spans 17 amino acids. Germline lookup yields CDR1 SGDLS and CDR2 YYNGEE. The germline V and J ends were trimmed by 5 bases and 0 bases, with 19 bases remaining between them. Written as DNA, the CDR3 is TGTGCCAGCAGTGCACTTGGGGGCCCCCTGAGCACAGATACGCAGTATTTT. Its translation is CASSALGGPLSTDTQYF.

The chain employs TRBV9 and TRBJ1-2; D gene ambiguous. CDR1 is SGDLS and CDR2 is YYNGEE in the germline V gene. The CDR3 extends over 13 amino acids. With 4 bases removed from V and 4 bases from J, the gap between germline ends came to 11 bases. This CDR3 is CASSTVTSYGYTF. The CDR3 nucleotides read TGTGCCAGCAGCACGGTGACATCCTATGGCTACACCTTC.

The chain carries TRBV30 and TRBJ1-3; D gene unclear. V dropped 0 bases and J dropped 0 bases, with 6 bases sitting between them. This CDR3 is 14 amino acids long. Germline CDR1 reads GTSNPN; CDR2 reads SVGIG (reference sequence). CDR3 amino acids: CAWSVRLSGNTIYF. The CDR3 region has the DNA TGTGCCTGGAGTGTACGACTCTCTGGAAACACCATATATTTT.

V gene TRBV7-3 combines with J gene TRBJ1-1; D is ambiguous. V dropped 6 bases and J dropped 4 bases, with 15 bases sitting between them. Germline V gene lookup returns CDR1 SGHTA and CDR2 FQGTGA. The CDR3 contains 14 residues. The CDR3 reads CASRLGTEGTEAFF. CDR3 coding DNA: TGTGCCAGCAGGCTGGGTACGGAGGGCACTGAAGCTTTCTTT.